The 26 T cell receptor beta chains listed next were all sequenced from one sample in a study of graft-versus-host responses after intestinal transplantation. These TCRs are of unknown antigen specificity. Measured with immunoSEQ multiplex PCR; TCRdb has only the in-frame clones, and not every one. Of approximately 68,000 clones listed, about 90% are singletons. The source material was unstimulated CD8+ T cells sorted from spleen or lymph node cells, sampled before transplant. The source is a human donor who was the organ donor for an intestinal transplant.

CDR3 residues: CASMGGYQNEQFF. The CDR3 nucleotides read TGTGCCAGCATGGGGGGTTATCAAAATGAGCAGTTCTTC. The chain links TRBV5-4 to TRBJ2-1, with D possibly matching TRBD2 (6 bases). Trimming left V 6 bases short and J 7 bases short, with 14 bases between. The CDR3 covers 13 residues. Germline lookup yields CDR1 SGHNT and CDR2 YYREEE (reference sequence).

This clone appeared once. V usage is TRBV4-2 and J usage is TRBJ2-6; 10 bases match TRBD1. The trim removed 4 bases at V and 0 bases at J, leaving 12 bases unmatched. From germline, CDR1 is LGHNA and CDR2 YNFKEQ. The CDR3 loop spans 20 amino acids. The CDR3 DNA reads TGTGCCAGCAGCCGGAGTGGGACAGGGGATGCTACCTCTGGGGCCAACGTCCTGACTTTC. This encodes CASSRSGTGDATSGANVLTF.

The chain couples TRBV28 to TRBJ1-4, with 8 positions matching TRBD1. The CDR3 spans 19 residues. The trim removed 3 bases at V and 2 bases at J, leaving 14 bases unmatched. Germline V gene data show CDR1 as MDHEN and CDR2 as SYDVKM. CDR3 DNA sequence: TGTGCCAGCAGTTTCCCCCCTAGCGGACAGGGTCTCACTAATGAAAAACTGTTTTTT. Its protein is CASSFPPSGQGLTNEKLFF. Drawing the rest from reference TRBV28 and TRBJ1-4, the complete variable domain is DVKVTQSSRYLVKRTGEKVFLECVQDMDHENMFWYRQDPGLGLRLIYFSYDVKMKEKGDIPEGYSVSREKKERFSLILESASTNQTSMYLCASSFPPSGQGLTNEKLFFGSGTQLSVL.

The V call is TRBV7-9, the J call TRBJ2-7, with a weak D call TRBD1 (6 bases). CDR3 length equals 14 residues. From germline, CDR1 is SEHNR and CDR2 FQNEAQ (reference sequence). Trimming removed 6 bases from V and 3 bases from J, with 15 bases in between. CDR3 nucleotides: TGTGCCAGCAGGCTACAGGGAAGGGGCTACGAGCAGTACGTC. Translating it yields CASRLQGRGYEQYV.

The chain couples TRBV28 to TRBJ1-4, with 7 bases that match TRBD1. Germline V CDR1 and CDR2: MDHEN, SYDVKM. Trimming removed 6 bases from V and 8 bases from J; junction bases left unmatched: 9. This CDR3 is built from 14 residues. In nucleotides, the CDR3 is TGTGCCAGCAGGACACAGGGGTACGGAGAAAAACTGTTTTTT. This codes for CASRTQGYGEKLFF.

The CDR3 DNA sequence: TGTGCCTGGAGTGTAGATAAAGCTAACTCTGGAAACACCATATATTTT. It translates to CAWSVDKANSGNTIYF. The chain employs TRBV30 and TRBJ1-3; D uncertain. Germline CDR1 is GTSNPN and CDR2 is SVGIG (reference sequence). V lost 0 bases and J 0 bases, leaving 12 bases between the germline ends. CDR3 size: 16 residues.

The chain recombines TRBV7-9 with TRBJ1-5; weak D call: TRBD1 (5 bases). The CDR3 extends over 15 amino acids. The germline V and J ends were trimmed by 1 base and 2 bases, with 9 bases remaining between them. Germline assignment: CDR1 SEHNR and CDR2 FQNEAQ (reference sequence). The DNA of the CDR3 is TGTGCCAGCAGCTTAGGCGGGACGGGCAATCAGCCCCAGCATTTT. It specifies CASSLGGTGNQPQHF.

The V call is TRBV13, the J call TRBJ2-5; 7 nucleotides match TRBD2. This CDR3 is built from 16 residues. Germline lookup yields CDR1 PRHDT and CDR2 FYEKMQ (reference sequence). The V segment lost 4 bases and the J segment 1 base; nucleotides outside the gene matches: 9. The CDR3 region is CASSSETSSTQETQYF. The CDR3 nucleotides read TGTGCCAGCAGCTCGGAGACTAGCTCCACCCAAGAGACCCAGTACTTC.

This sequence joins TRBV28 and TRBJ2-1; tentative D call: TRBD2 (5 bases). This CDR3 is built from 13 residues. V shed 6 bases and J shed 6 bases, with 12 bases lying between them. Germline loops: CDR1 MDHEN, CDR2 SYDVKM. CDR3 nucleotide sequence: TGTGCCAGCAGCCCCACTGAGGGCAATGAGCAGTTCTTC. Translation: CASSPTEGNEQFF.

V gene TRBV2 combines with J gene TRBJ1-3; possible D gene TRBD1, 5 bases. The V end lost 2 bases, the J end lost 0 bases, and 11 bases lay between the germline ends. This CDR3 spans 16 amino acids. Germline V CDR1 and CDR2: SNHLY, FYNNEI. CDR3 in DNA: TGTGCCAGCAGTGAAACTTGGACATCCTCTGGAAACACCATATATTTT. Protein product: CASSETWTSSGNTIYF.

This clone was seen only once. This rearrangement joins TRBV2 to TRBJ2-2, with TRBD2 identical over 12 bases. The CDR3 runs to 16 residues. V lost 7 bases to trimming and J lost 6 bases; unmatched junction nucleotides: 9. Germline-derived CDR1 and CDR2 are SNHLY and FYNNEI. DNA of the CDR3: TGTGCCAGCACGGCTAGCGGGGGGGCATCCGCCGGGGAGCTGTTTTTT. This encodes CASTASGGASAGELFF.

The rearrangement links TRBV7-2 to TRBJ2-5; D unresolved. The length of the CDR3 is 17 residues. V dropped 4 bases and J dropped 7 bases, with 25 bases sitting between them. Germline CDR1 is SGHTA and CDR2 is FQGNSA. The CDR3 here is CASSSSPRLAHRGTQYF. CDR3 bases: TGTGCCAGCAGCTCCTCCCCACGTTTAGCCCACCGAGGGACCCAGTACTTC.

The chain employs TRBV6-6 and TRBJ1-5; perhaps TRBD1 as D (6 bases). Germline V CDR1 and CDR2: MNHNY, SVGAGI (reference sequence). Trimming removed 1 base from V and 7 bases from J, with 11 bases in between. The CDR3 length is 14 residues. CDR3 amino acids: CASSYFTGQQPQHF. DNA of the CDR3: TGTGCCAGCAGTTACTTCACAGGGCAGCAGCCCCAGCATTTT.

The chain is built from TRBV5-3 and TRBJ2-7; D might be TRBD2 (6 bases). TRBV5-3 is annotated as an ORF whose role is uncertain. The V and J ends lost 4 bases and 4 bases respectively, with 24 bases between them. The CDR3 is made up of 17 amino acids. CDR3 in DNA: TGTGCCAGAAGCCCAATATCCCGGGGGAATGGAGGGTACGAGCAGTACGTC. It yields the protein CARSPISRGNGGYEQYV.

V usage is TRBV28 and J usage is TRBJ1-1, with 11 bases aligning to TRBD1. V gave up 5 bases and J gave up 4 bases; unmatched junction bases: 9. Germline CDR1 MDHEN, CDR2 SYDVKM. The CDR3 totals 16 residues. CDR3 nucleotides: TGTGCCAGCAGTCCCCGGGACAGGGGGTTAAGCACTGAAGCTTTCTTT. This encodes CASSPRDRGLSTEAFF.

The chain employs TRBV28 and TRBJ2-3, with TRBD2 matching 7 bases. Germline lookup yields CDR1 MDHEN and CDR2 SYDVKM. J lost 2 bases, V lost 7 bases, and 6 bases had no gene match. The CDR3 is 14 residues long. The CDR3 sequence is CASTFGGNTDTQYF. CDR3 coding DNA: TGTGCCAGCACCTTCGGGGGGAACACAGATACGCAGTATTTT. Looking up the rest from reference TRBV28 and TRBJ2-3 gives the full variable domain: DVKVTQSSRYLVKRTGEKVFLECVQDMDHENMFWYRQDPGLGLRLIYFSYDVKMKEKGDIPEGYSVSREKKERFSLILESASTNQTSMYLCASTFGGNTDTQYFGPGTRLTVL.

The chain uses TRBV5-1 and TRBJ1-4; 7 bases line up with TRBD1. The ends lost 5 bases at V and 6 bases at J; junction bases unmatched: 7. In germline, CDR1 is SGHRS, CDR2 YFSETQ. The CDR3 consists of 14 residues. The CDR3 sequence: CASSPRGLDEKLFF. Written as DNA, the CDR3 is TGCGCCAGCAGTCCAAGGGGGCTGGATGAAAAACTGTTTTTT.

V usage is TRBV11-3 and J usage is TRBJ2-1; 13 bases agree with TRBD2. V lost 4 bases, J lost 2 bases, and 11 bases stayed unmatched. This CDR3 region has 19 residues. CDR1 is SGHNT and CDR2 is YENEEA in the germline V gene. The CDR3 spells CASSSGTSGVPLPYNEQFF. The CDR3 DNA reads TGTGCCAGCAGCTCCGGGACTAGCGGGGTCCCACTACCCTACAATGAGCAGTTCTTC.

J is TRBJ1-1 and V is TRBV7-6, with a weak D call TRBD1 (6 bases). This CDR3 is 16 amino acids long. Germline values: CDR1 SGHVS, CDR2 FNYEAQ. V was shortened by 3 bases and J by 3 bases, with 17 bases between the two germline ends. CDR3 DNA sequence: TGTGCCAGCAGCTTCTTTCCCCAGGGGAGCGACACTGAAGCTTTCTTT. Amino acids: CASSFFPQGSDTEAFF.

This clone was picked up one time. This chain joins TRBV4-2 and TRBJ2-1, with no clear D. V shed 4 bases and J shed 1 base, with 14 bases lying between them. The V gene's germline CDR1 is LGHNA and CDR2 YNFKEQ. This CDR3 region has 16 residues. CDR3 bases: TGTGCCAGCAGCCCAAGCCCACCGCCTTCCTACAATGAGCAGTTCTTC. It is translated as CASSPSPPPSYNEQFF.

The chain uses TRBV28 and TRBJ1-2; the match to TRBD1 covers 9 bases. The CDR3 contains 14 residues. Trimming took 4 bases from V and 8 from J; bases not matched to a gene: 8. Germline CDR1 and CDR2: MDHEN and SYDVKM. CDR3 loop: CASSSSGTGKGYTF. DNA of the CDR3: TGTGCCAGCAGTTCGTCCGGGACAGGGAAAGGCTACACCTTC.

The chain has TRBV4-2 and TRBJ1-2, with D perhaps TRBD1 (6 bases). CDR1 is LGHNA, CDR2 YNFKEQ, per germline. The length of the CDR3 is 15 residues. Trimming left V 3 bases short and J 6 bases short, with 17 bases between. The CDR3: CASSQQTGTDHGYTF. The CDR3 DNA follows: TGTGCCAGCAGCCAGCAAACAGGGACCGATCATGGCTACACCTTC.

This chain links TRBV11-2 with TRBJ2-7; TRBD1 might be the D (5 bases). Trimming removed 5 bases from V and 4 bases from J, with 12 bases in between. CDR1 and CDR2 (germline): SGHAT, FQNNGV. The CDR3 is 13 amino acids. The CDR3 sequence is CASSRTQGYEQYV. DNA of the CDR3: TGTGCCAGCAGCCGGACGCAGGGTTACGAGCAGTACGTC.

J is TRBJ1-2 and V is TRBV29-1; TRBD1 is a possible D gene (5 bases). The CDR3 contains 14 residues. CDR1 and CDR2 (germline): SQVTM, ANQGSEA. Trimming took off 2 bases at V and 1 base at J, with 11 bases between the two ends. The CDR3 region is CSVEPAGRNYGYTF. In DNA, the CDR3 is TGCAGCGTTGAACCGGCAGGGCGTAACTATGGCTACACCTTC.

V usage is TRBV6-4 and J usage is TRBJ2-2, with D possibly TRBD1 on 6 matching bases. V was shortened by 4 bases and J by 4 bases, with 16 bases between the two germline ends. Germline V gene data show CDR1 as MRHNA and CDR2 as SNTAGT. The CDR3 length is 16 residues. The CDR3 spells CASSGDNGQSTGELFF. CDR3 coding DNA: TGTGCCAGCAGTGGGGACAACGGGCAATCCACCGGGGAGCTGTTTTTT.

The V gene is TRBV9, the J gene TRBJ2-3, with D tentatively TRBD2 (5 bases). CDR3 length: 14 amino acids. V lost 1 base to trimming and J lost 0 bases, with 6 bases between them. Germline V lookup: CDR1 SGDLS, CDR2 YYNGEE. Here the CDR3 DNA reads TGTGCCAGCAGCGTAAGAGGGAGCACAGATACGCAGTATTTT. Its translation: CASSVRGSTDTQYF.